This TCR beta chain was sequenced during a study of T cells in Graves' hyperthyroidism and ophthalmopathy. About the research overall: It was at initial diagnosis, before any treatment, that peripheral blood was collected.

RNA transcripts were the template for amplifying TCR beta CDR3 regions. TCR CDR3 regions were first amplified by RT-PCR with HTBI primers. Each CDR3 protein gets one entry after TCRdb re-called the multiplex PCR reads with MiXCR. The sample gives about 400,000 distinct CDR3 sequences, over 11% of which show up once; 25% to 30% is in the top ten. Reasons for excluding patients were uncontrolled infection, other autoimmune disease, pregnancy or lactation. V shed 5 bases and J 4 bases; nucleotides not matched to a gene: 8. There are 15 residues in the CDR3. In germline, CDR1 is SGHTA, CDR2 FQGTGA. This receptor was taken from a middle-aged man with Graves' ophthalmopathy. The chain couples TRBV7-3 to TRBJ2-3, with TRBD2 matching 8 bases. Input material: blood. This chain's CDR3 is CASSLLSSGADTQYF. In DNA form, the CDR3 reads TGTGCCAGCAGCCTACTGAGTAGCGGGGCAGATACGCAGTATTTT.